The 9 T cell receptor beta chains listed next were all sequenced from one sample in a study of low-dose radiotherapy and immunotherapy resistance in tumors. With TRAV- and TRBV-specific primers, first-strand cDNA was made, covering the alpha and beta chains. TCR amplification ran approximately 20 PCR cycles using constant-region and V-primer adapter primers. TCRdb fed the reads into MiXCR, producing one record per CDR3 protein. In the table there are some 57,000 distinct CDR3 sequences, about 23% of which are singletons. The time point is: after trial treatment. The treatment is: LDRT plus nivolumab, ipilimumab, low-dose cyclophosphamide and aspirin (RACIN trial). Here the sequenced sample was PBMCs, taken after low-dose radiotherapy plus immunotherapy. These receptors were collected from a male donor with prostate cancer.

This clonotype was recorded many times. The genes are TRBV7-9 and TRBJ2-7, with TRBD1 identical over 7 bases. Germline CDR1 is SEHNR and CDR2 is FQNEAQ (reference sequence). V was pared by 5 bases and J by 4 bases, with 5 bases of the junction left unmatched. The CDR3 totals 13 residues. This CDR3 reads CASSDGTAYEQYF. CDR3 in DNA: TGTGCCAGCAGCGATGGGACAGCATACGAGCAGTACTTC. Filled out from reference TRBV7-9 and TRBJ2-7, the complete variable domain reads DTGVSQNPRHKITKRGQNVTFRCDPISEHNRLYWYRQTLGQGPEFLTYFQNEAQLEKSRLLSDRFSAERPKGSFSTLEIQRTEQGDSAMYLCASSDGTAYEQYFGPGTRLTVT.

V and J are TRBV9 and TRBJ2-3; 8 positions agree with TRBD2. The CDR3 has 18 amino acids. With 3 bases clipped from V and 1 base from J, the junction kept 13 bases outside the gene matches. Germline V gene sequence: CDR1 SGDLS, CDR2 YYNGEE. The CDR3 loop reads CASSEWGVGGAGTDTQYF. CDR3 coding DNA: TGTGCCAGCAGCGAGTGGGGGGTCGGGGGGGCCGGCACAGATACGCAGTATTTT.

This clonotype has a single count. A far bigger clonotype differs at one base, so this is likely a read error. The chain has TRBV24-1 and TRBJ2-7, with 8 bases identical to TRBD1. The V gene end was trimmed by 11 bases and the J gene end by 6 bases; junction bases not matched to a gene: 8. In germline, CDR1 is KGHDR, CDR2 SFDVKD. CDR3 size: 12 residues. CDR3 nucleotides: TGTGCCAGCAGCCAGGGGGCTATCGAGCAGTACTTC. Its translation: CASSQGAIEQYF.

The rearrangement links TRBV28 to TRBJ1-4; D uncertain. V was pared by 6 bases and J by 7 bases, with 15 bases between. Looked up from germline, CDR1 is MDHEN and CDR2 is SYDVKM. The CDR3 runs to 14 residues. CDR3 nucleotide sequence: TGTGCCAGCAGACCCGGATCAGGAGTTGAAAAACTGTTTTTT. It encodes CASRPGSGVEKLFF.

Note on this clonotype: Given a far larger clone just one base away, this is likely a sequencing read error. This chain links TRBV6-1 with TRBJ2-7; D is undetermined. Trimming stripped 8 bases from V and 4 bases from J, with 15 bases between. Germline loops: CDR1 MNHNS, CDR2 SASEGT. The CDR3 is made up of 13 amino acids. CDR3 sequence reads: CASAPPGQYEQYF. In DNA form, the CDR3 reads TGTGCCAGCGCCCCCCCCGGCCAATACGAGCAGTACTTC.

In its sample, this clonotype ranks as medium-sized. The chain carries TRBV3-1 and TRBJ2-1, with 10 bases identical to TRBD2. The CDR3 spans 19 residues. Per the germline V gene, CDR1 is LGHDT and CDR2 is YNNKEL (reference sequence). V dropped 0 bases and J dropped 4; count of bases not matched to a gene: 12. The CDR3 DNA sequence: TGTGCCAGCAGCCAAGATTTCCCGGCTAGCGGGAGACAGTACAATGAGCAGTTCTTC. Translated: CASSQDFPASGRQYNEQFF.

The chain uses TRBV5-1 and TRBJ2-7, with 8 bases aligning to TRBD1. Germline assignment: CDR1 SGHRS and CDR2 YFSETQ. V was clipped by 0 bases and J by 3 bases; unmatched bases: 5. This CDR3 has 15 residues. CDR3 sequence reads: CASSLARDRYYEQYF. In DNA form, the CDR3 reads TGCGCCAGCAGCTTGGCCCGGGACAGGTACTACGAGCAGTACTTC.

This clonotype was seen repeatedly, ten times or more. This rearrangement joins TRBV7-9 to TRBJ1-6, with 10 bases that match TRBD1. Germline loops: CDR1 SEHNR, CDR2 FQNEAQ (reference sequence). The junction had 12 bases not matched to a gene; V was cut back by 5 bases and J by 8 bases. The CDR3 spans 17 residues. CDR3 sequence (DNA): TGTGCCAGCAGCCCCATGCCCGCGGGACAGGGGTATTCACCCCTCCACTTT. Translating gives CASSPMPAGQGYSPLHF.

At least ten counts were recorded for this clonotype. The V gene is TRBV6-2 or TRBV6-3, the J gene TRBJ2-5; D may be TRBD1 (6 bases). Germline-derived CDR1 and CDR2 are MNHEY and SVGEGT. CDR3 size: 12 residues. The ends were cut back, 7 bases at V and 4 bases at J, with 10 bases in the middle. Here the CDR3 DNA reads TGTGCCAGCAATCAGGGGCGAGAGACCCAGTACTTC. As protein: CASNQGRETQYF.